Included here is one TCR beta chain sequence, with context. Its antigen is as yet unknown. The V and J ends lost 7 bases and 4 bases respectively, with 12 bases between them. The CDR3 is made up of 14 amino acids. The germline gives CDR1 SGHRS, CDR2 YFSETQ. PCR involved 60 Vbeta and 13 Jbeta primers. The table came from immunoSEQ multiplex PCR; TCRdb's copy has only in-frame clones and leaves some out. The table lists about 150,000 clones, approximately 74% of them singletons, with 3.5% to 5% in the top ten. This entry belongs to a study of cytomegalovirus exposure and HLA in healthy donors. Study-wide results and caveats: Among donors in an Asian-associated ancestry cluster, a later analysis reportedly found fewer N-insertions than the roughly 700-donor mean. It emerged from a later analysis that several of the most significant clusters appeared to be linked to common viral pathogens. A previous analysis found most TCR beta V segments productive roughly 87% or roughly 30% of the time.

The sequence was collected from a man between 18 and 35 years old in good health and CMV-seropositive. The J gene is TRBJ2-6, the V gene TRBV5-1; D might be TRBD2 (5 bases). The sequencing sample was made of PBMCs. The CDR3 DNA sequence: TGCGCCAGCTGCGAGGGTGCAGGGGCCAACGTCCTGACTTTC. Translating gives CASCEGAGANVLTF.